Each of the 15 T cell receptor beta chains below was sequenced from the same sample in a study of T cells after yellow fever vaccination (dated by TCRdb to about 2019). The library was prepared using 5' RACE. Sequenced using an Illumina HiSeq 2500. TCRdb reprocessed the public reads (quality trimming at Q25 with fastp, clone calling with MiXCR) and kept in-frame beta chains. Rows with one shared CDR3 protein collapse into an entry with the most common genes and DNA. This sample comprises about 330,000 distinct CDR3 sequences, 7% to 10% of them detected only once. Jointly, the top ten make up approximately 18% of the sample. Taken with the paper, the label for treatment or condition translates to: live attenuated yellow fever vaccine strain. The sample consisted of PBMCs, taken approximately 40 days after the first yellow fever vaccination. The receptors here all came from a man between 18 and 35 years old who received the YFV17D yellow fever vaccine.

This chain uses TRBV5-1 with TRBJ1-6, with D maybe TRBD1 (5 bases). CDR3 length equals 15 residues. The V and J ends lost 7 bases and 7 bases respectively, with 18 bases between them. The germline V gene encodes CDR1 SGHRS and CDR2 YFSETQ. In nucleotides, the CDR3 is TGCGCCAGCCAGAGCGGCCCGGGGGAAAATTCACCCCTCCACTTT. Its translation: CASQSGPGENSPLHF.

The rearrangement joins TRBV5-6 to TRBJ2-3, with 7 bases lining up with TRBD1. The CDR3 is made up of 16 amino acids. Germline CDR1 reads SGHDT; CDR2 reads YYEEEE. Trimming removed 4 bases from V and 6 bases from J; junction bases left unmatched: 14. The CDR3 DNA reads TGTGCCAGCAGCCCAGGTTACCGGGACAGACATGATACGCAGTATTTT. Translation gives CASSPGYRDRHDTQYF.

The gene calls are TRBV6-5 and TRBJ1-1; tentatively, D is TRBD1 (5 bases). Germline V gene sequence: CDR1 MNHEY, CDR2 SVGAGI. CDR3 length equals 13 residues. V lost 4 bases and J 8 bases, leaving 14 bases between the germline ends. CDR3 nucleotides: TGTGCCAGCAGTTTCCCCGGGACGCGGGAAGCTTTCTTT. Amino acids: CASSFPGTREAFF.

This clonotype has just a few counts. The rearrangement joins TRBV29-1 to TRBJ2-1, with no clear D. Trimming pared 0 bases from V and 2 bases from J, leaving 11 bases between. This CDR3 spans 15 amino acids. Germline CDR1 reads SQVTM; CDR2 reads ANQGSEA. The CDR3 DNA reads TGCAGCGTTGAAGATCAGCGATCGGCCTACAATGAGCAGTTCTTC. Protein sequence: CSVEDQRSAYNEQFF.

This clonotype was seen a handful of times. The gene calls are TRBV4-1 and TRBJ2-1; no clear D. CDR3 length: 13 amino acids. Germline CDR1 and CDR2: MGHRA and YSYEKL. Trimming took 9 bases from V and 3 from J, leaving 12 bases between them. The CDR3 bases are TGCGCCAGAGACTCCAAAAACTACAATGAGCAGTTCTTC. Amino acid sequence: CARDSKNYNEQFF.

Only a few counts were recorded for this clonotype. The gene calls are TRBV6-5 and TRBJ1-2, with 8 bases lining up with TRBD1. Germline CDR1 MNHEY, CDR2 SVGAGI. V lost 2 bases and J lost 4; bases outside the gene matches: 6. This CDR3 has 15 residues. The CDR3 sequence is CASSYGQGPTYGYTF. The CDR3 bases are TGTGCCAGCAGTTACGGACAGGGTCCAACCTATGGCTACACCTTC.

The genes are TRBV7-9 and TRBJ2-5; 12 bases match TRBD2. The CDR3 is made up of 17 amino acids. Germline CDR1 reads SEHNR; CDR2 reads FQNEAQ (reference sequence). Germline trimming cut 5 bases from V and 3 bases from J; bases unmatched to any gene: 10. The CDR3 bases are TGTGCCAGCAGCGTTACTAGCGGGGGGTTCTTGGAAGAGACCCAGTACTTC. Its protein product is CASSVTSGGFLEETQYF.

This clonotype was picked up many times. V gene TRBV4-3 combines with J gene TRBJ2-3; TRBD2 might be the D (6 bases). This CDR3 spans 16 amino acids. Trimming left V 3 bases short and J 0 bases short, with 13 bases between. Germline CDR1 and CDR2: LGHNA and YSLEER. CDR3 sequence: CASSQEGTPSTDTQYF. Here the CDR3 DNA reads TGCGCCAGCAGCCAGGAGGGCACTCCTAGCACAGATACGCAGTATTTT.

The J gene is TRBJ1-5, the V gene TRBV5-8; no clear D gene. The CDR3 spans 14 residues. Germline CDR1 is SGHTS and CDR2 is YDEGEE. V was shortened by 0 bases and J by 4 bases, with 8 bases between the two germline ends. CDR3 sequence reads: CASSLGRKNQPQHF. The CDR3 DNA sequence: TGTGCCAGCAGCTTGGGACGGAAGAATCAGCCCCAGCATTTT.

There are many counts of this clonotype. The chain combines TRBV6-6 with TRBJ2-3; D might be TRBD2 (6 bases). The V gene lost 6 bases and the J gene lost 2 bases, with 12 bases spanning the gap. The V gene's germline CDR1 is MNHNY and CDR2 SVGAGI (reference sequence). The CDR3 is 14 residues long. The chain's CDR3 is CASRASDDTDTQYF. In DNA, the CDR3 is TGTGCCAGCAGGGCTAGCGACGACACAGATACGCAGTATTTT.

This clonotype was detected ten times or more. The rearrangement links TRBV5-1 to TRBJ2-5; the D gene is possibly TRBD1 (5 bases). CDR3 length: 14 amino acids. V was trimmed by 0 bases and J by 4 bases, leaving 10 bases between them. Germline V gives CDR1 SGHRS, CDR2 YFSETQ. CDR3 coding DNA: TGCGCCAGCAGCTTGGGACAGAGCCGAGAGACCCAGTACTTC. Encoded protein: CASSLGQSRETQYF.

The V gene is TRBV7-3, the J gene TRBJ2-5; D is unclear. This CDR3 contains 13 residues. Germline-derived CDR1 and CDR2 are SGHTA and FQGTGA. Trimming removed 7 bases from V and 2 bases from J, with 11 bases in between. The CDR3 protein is CASTPTSQETQYF. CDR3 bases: TGTGCCAGCACCCCAACTTCTCAAGAGACCCAGTACTTC. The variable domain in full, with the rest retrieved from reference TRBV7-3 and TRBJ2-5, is GAGVSQTPSNKVTEKGKYVELRCDPISGHTALYWYRQSLGQGPEFLIYFQGTGAADDSGLPNDRFFAVRPEGSVSTLKIQRTERGDSAVYLCASTPTSQETQYFGPGTRLLVL.

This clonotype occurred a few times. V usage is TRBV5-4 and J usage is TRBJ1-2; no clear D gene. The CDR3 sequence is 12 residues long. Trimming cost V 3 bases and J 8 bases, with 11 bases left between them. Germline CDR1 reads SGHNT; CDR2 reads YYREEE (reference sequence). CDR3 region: CASSSDQSGYTF. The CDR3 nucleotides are TGTGCCAGCAGCTCCGACCAGTCCGGCTACACCTTC.

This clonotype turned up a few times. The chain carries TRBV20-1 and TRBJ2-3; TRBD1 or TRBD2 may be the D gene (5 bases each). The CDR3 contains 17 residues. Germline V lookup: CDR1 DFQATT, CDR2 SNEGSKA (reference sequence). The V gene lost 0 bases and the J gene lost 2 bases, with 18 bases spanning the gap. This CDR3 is CSARDTVGRGATDTQYF. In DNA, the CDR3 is TGCAGTGCTAGAGATACAGTGGGGAGAGGGGCCACAGATACGCAGTATTTT.

CDR3 residues: CAISDRTSGGTDTQYF. CDR3 in DNA: TGTGCCATCAGTGACCGTACTAGCGGGGGCACAGATACGCAGTATTTT. The chain employs TRBV10-3 and TRBJ2-3; 10 positions match TRBD2. Germline CDR1 reads ENHRY; CDR2 reads SYGVKD. Trimming at V came to 3 bases and at J to 1 base, leaving 4 bases not matched to a gene. CDR3 length: 16 amino acids.